This T cell receptor (beta chain) is from a study of a mutant IDH1 vaccine in newly diagnosed glioma. Trimming pared 7 bases from V and 13 bases from J, leaving 17 bases between. This CDR3 has 11 amino acids. Looked up from germline, CDR1 is SNHLY and CDR2 is FYNNEI. As to time point: week 47, end of study. The investigators gave 300 ug of mutant IDH1 20-mer peptide in each vaccine dose, together with topical imiquimod. Generated by immunoSEQ multiplex PCR, the TCRdb table keeps only in-frame clones and is missing some. The profile covers fewer than 60,000 clones, with less than 75% appearing a single time and around 4.8% taken by the ten largest. This clone was counted a few times. Its antigen is still unknown.

Specimen: peripheral blood mononuclear cells (PBMCs), collected from a glioma patient whose treatment included an IDH1 peptide vaccine. The chain has TRBV2 and TRBJ2-7; no clear D. The source of this sequence is a man between 40 and 49 years old with glioma. Some clones in this sample may be carry-over from other donors' samples. As DNA, the CDR3 is TGTGCCAGCAACGGCTTCACTGCCACTTACTTC. This codes for CASNGFTATYF.